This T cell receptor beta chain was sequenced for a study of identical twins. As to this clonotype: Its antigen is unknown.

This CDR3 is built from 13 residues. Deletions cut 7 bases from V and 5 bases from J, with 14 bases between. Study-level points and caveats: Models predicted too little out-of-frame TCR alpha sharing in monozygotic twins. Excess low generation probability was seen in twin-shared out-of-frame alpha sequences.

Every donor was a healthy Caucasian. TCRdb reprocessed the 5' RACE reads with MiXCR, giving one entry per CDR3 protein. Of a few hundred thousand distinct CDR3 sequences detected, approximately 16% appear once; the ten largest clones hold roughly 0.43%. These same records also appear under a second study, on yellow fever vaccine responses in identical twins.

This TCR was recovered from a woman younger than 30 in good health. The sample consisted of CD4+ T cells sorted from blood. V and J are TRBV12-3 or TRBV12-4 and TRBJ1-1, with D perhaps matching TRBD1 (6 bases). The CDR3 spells CASTWGGQTEAFF. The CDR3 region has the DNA TGTGCCAGCACCTGGGGGGGCCAGACTGAAGCTTTCTTT.